Shown below are 25 T cell receptor beta chains from a single sample sequenced in a study of blood T cell repertoires in COVID-19. Assay: immunoSEQ multiplex PCR; the TCRdb copy retains only in-frame clones and omits some. The table has 140,000 or so clones, roughly 86% seen once. The sequenced material came from peripheral blood. Every receptor here comes from a man between 65 and 85 years old with acute or convalescent COVID-19.

The chain uses TRBV29-1 and TRBJ1-1, with no clear D. Trimming cost V 0 bases and J 1 base, with 9 bases left between them. Germline V gene lookup returns CDR1 SQVTM and CDR2 ANQGSEA. The CDR3 extends over 14 amino acids. The CDR3 DNA sequence: TGCAGCGTTGAAGATATCGCCGGGAACACTGAAGCTTTCTTT. It specifies CSVEDIAGNTEAFF.

The J gene is TRBJ2-7, the V gene TRBV9, with 8 bases aligning to TRBD2. With V trimmed by 5 bases and J by 7 bases, 11 bases remained unmatched. CDR1 SGDLS and CDR2 YYNGEE come from the germline V gene. The CDR3 spans 14 residues. As DNA, the CDR3 is TGTGCCAGCAGTCCCGGGAGGGCCTTTGGGGAGCAGTACTTC. This translates into CASSPGRAFGEQYF.

This sequence joins TRBV19 and TRBJ1-1, with 9 bases identical to TRBD1. Per the germline V gene, CDR1 is LNHDA and CDR2 is SQIVND (reference sequence). CDR3 length equals 17 residues. Germline trimming cut 7 bases from V and 1 base from J; bases unmatched to any gene: 13. DNA for the CDR3: TGTGCCAGTACCCTTGGGACAGGGCTGGTAGGGAACACTGAAGCTTTCTTT. This translates into CASTLGTGLVGNTEAFF.

This clone was found once. The rearrangement uses TRBV6-5 and TRBJ1-5; TRBD1 agrees at 7 bases. J lost 0 bases, V lost 6 bases, and 8 bases had no gene match. Per germline, CDR1 MNHEY and CDR2 SVGAGI. There are 16 residues in the CDR3. CDR3 bases: TGTGCCAGCAGCTACATGACAGGGACTAGCAATCAGCCCCAGCATTTT. Protein: CASSYMTGTSNQPQHF.

The chain uses TRBV19 and TRBJ1-2, with TRBD1 matching 7 bases. The CDR3 totals 13 residues. Trimming removed 6 bases from V and 2 bases from J; junction bases left unmatched: 3. Germline-derived CDR1 and CDR2 are LNHDA and SQIVND (reference sequence). The CDR3 sequence: CASSWDSNYGYTF. CDR3 DNA: TGTGCCAGTAGCTGGGACAGCAACTATGGCTACACCTTC. The full variable domain, completed using reference TRBV19 and TRBJ1-2, is DGGITQSPKYLFRKEGQNVTLSCEQNLNHDAMYWYRQDPGQGLRLIYYSQIVNDFQKGDIAEGYSVSREKKESFPLTVTSAQKNPTAFYLCASSWDSNYGYTFGSGTRLTVV.

The chain employs TRBV6-2 or TRBV6-3 and TRBJ1-6, with 10 bases that match TRBD1. The CDR3 contains 16 residues. Per germline, CDR1 MNHEY and CDR2 SVGEGT. Trimming at V came to 4 bases and at J to 7 bases, leaving 7 bases not matched to a gene. CDR3 residues: CASSSGQGRPNSPLHF. The CDR3 DNA sequence: TGTGCCAGCAGTTCGGGACAGGGGAGACCCAATTCACCCCTCCACTTT.

J is TRBJ2-5 and V is TRBV4-1, with 13 bases lining up with TRBD2. The CDR3 is made up of 19 amino acids. The germline V gene has CDR1 MGHRA and CDR2 YSYEKL. Trimming took 0 bases from V and 5 from J; bases not matched to a gene: 12. This CDR3 reads CASSQEGLLAGGPVETQYF. The CDR3 coding sequence is TGCGCCAGCAGCCAAGAGGGCCTACTAGCGGGGGGGCCTGTGGAGACCCAGTACTTC.

This chain uses TRBV3-1 (or the pseudogene TRBV3-2) with TRBJ1-6; D is unresolved. Trimming took 0 bases from V and 0 from J, leaving 9 bases between them. CDR1 and CDR2 from the germline V gene are LGHDT and YNNKEL (reference sequence). This CDR3 spans 17 amino acids. The CDR3 DNA reads TGTGCCAGCAGCCAAGACGGTCTGAGCTCCTATAATTCACCCCTCCACTTT. It encodes CASSQDGLSSYNSPLHF.

The chain couples TRBV6-5 to TRBJ1-1; 7 bases line up with TRBD1. Germline V CDR1 and CDR2: MNHEY, SVGAGI. This CDR3 comprises 15 residues. V trimming: 5 bases; J trimming: 6 bases; junction bases outside the gene matches: 12. The CDR3 DNA follows: TGTGCCAGCAGTCGCGGGACAGAAGGAGTCGCTGAAGCTTTCTTT. It specifies CASSRGTEGVAEAFF.

The V gene is TRBV27, the J gene TRBJ2-1; 12 bases match TRBD1. This CDR3 region has 15 residues. J gave up 7 bases and V 5 bases, and 6 bases lay outside the gene matches. The germline V gene encodes CDR1 MNHEY and CDR2 SMNVEV (reference sequence). This chain's CDR3 is CASSRDRGRRNEQFF. Written as DNA, the CDR3 is TGTGCCAGCAGTCGGGACAGGGGGCGAAGAAATGAGCAGTTCTTC.

The rearrangement links TRBV6-1 to TRBJ1-1, with D maybe TRBD1 (5 bases). Germline CDR1 reads MNHNS; CDR2 reads SASEGT. Trimming stripped 3 bases from V and 0 bases from J, with 20 bases between. This CDR3 spans 18 amino acids. This CDR3 reads CASSDRAFGAGLNTEAFF. In DNA form, the CDR3 reads TGTGCCAGCAGTGACCGCGCGTTTGGGGCAGGCTTGAACACTGAAGCTTTCTTT.

V is TRBV7-2 and J is TRBJ1-5; the D gene is possibly TRBD1 (6 bases). This CDR3 is built from 14 residues. Trimming pared 5 bases from V and 7 bases from J, leaving 15 bases between. From germline, CDR1 is SGHTA and CDR2 FQGNSA. As DNA, the CDR3 is TGTGCCAGCAGCCCGTACAGGGAAGACCAGCCCCAGCATTTT. Protein: CASSPYREDQPQHF.

The V call is TRBV10-3, the J call TRBJ1-2; no reliable D call. The germline V gene has CDR1 ENHRY and CDR2 SYGVKD. V lost 8 bases and J lost 6, with 19 bases in between. The CDR3 is 14 amino acids. The CDR3 nucleotides read TGTGCCATCCAATCGAATGTTCGAACTGATGGCTACACCTTC. Amino acid sequence: CAIQSNVRTDGYTF.

This chain uses TRBV30 with TRBJ2-7, with 7 bases matching TRBD2. This CDR3 has 14 amino acids. The germline CDR1 and CDR2 sequences are GTSNPN and SVGIG (reference sequence). V lost 4 bases, J lost 0 bases, and 6 bases stayed unmatched. In DNA, the CDR3 is TGTGCCTGGAATGGCGGGAGTAACTCCTACGAGCAGTACTTC. This encodes CAWNGGSNSYEQYF.

The chain joins TRBV5-1 to TRBJ1-1; TRBD1 might be the D (5 bases). Trimming stripped 0 bases from V and 4 bases from J, with 13 bases between. The CDR3 is made up of 15 amino acids. Germline CDR1 is SGHRS and CDR2 is YFSETQ. The CDR3 region is CASSLVAREGTEAFF. The CDR3 bases are TGCGCCAGCAGCTTGGTAGCCAGGGAGGGCACTGAAGCTTTCTTT.

The rearrangement links TRBV5-1 to TRBJ1-1; 8 nucleotides agree with TRBD1. This CDR3 comprises 15 residues. Germline V gives CDR1 SGHRS, CDR2 YFSETQ. V shed 0 bases and J 6 bases; nucleotides not matched to a gene: 7. The CDR3 spells CASSLAGQGDPEAFF. The DNA of the CDR3 is TGCGCCAGCAGCTTGGCCGGACAGGGCGACCCTGAAGCTTTCTTT.

The chain carries TRBV19 and TRBJ1-1; the D is unclear. From germline, CDR1 is LNHDA and CDR2 SQIVND (reference sequence). CDR3 length: 14 residues. The V and J ends lost 5 bases and 2 bases respectively, with 12 bases between them. This chain's CDR3 is CASSALGANTEAFF. The CDR3 coding sequence is TGTGCCAGTAGTGCCCTGGGAGCTAACACTGAAGCTTTCTTT.

The chain carries TRBV28 and TRBJ1-2; possible D gene TRBD1, 5 bases. CDR1 is MDHEN and CDR2 is SYDVKM in the germline V gene. V was shortened by 5 bases and J by 4 bases, with 14 bases between the two germline ends. The CDR3 sequence is 14 residues long. The CDR3 loop is CASSIEAQGYGYTF. In DNA form, the CDR3 reads TGTGCCAGCAGTATCGAGGCGCAGGGCTATGGCTACACCTTC.

V usage is TRBV5-1 and J usage is TRBJ1-5; D remains unclear. V dropped 2 bases and J dropped 0 bases, with 9 bases sitting between them. Germline CDR1 and CDR2: SGHRS and YFSETQ. The CDR3 runs 15 residues. The CDR3 DNA reads TGCGCCAGCAGCTTAGTAGGAGATAGCAATCAGCCCCAGCATTTT. This codes for CASSLVGDSNQPQHF.

The chain has TRBV29-1 and TRBJ1-4; the D gene is possibly TRBD1 (6 bases). Trimming left V 5 bases short and J 7 bases short, with 20 bases between. The length of the CDR3 is 15 residues. The germline V gene encodes CDR1 SQVTM and CDR2 ANQGSEA. CDR3 bases: TGCAGCGTTCATATACAGGGAATCGTCCCTGAAAAACTGTTTTTT. It yields the protein CSVHIQGIVPEKLFF.

This chain uses TRBV6-5 with TRBJ2-5; D uncertain. CDR1 and CDR2 (germline): MNHEY, SVGAGI. This CDR3 contains 15 residues. The V and J ends lost 5 bases and 5 bases respectively, with 18 bases between them. The CDR3 DNA sequence: TGTGCCAGCAGTCTAGACCTTTCGCTTAGGGAGACCCAGTACTTC. Amino acids: CASSLDLSLRETQYF.

This clone came up once. The V gene is TRBV6-2 or TRBV6-3, the J gene TRBJ2-5, with D possibly matching TRBD2 (5 bases). Trimming shortened V by 4 bases and J by 4 bases, and 7 bases separated the two germline ends. Germline loops: CDR1 MNHEY, CDR2 SVGEGT. This CDR3 region has 12 residues. The CDR3 here is CASSLALETQYF. DNA of the CDR3: TGTGCCAGCAGTTTAGCGTTAGAGACCCAGTACTTC.

The chain links TRBV5-1 to TRBJ1-3; D ambiguous. The CDR3 has 15 residues. Germline-derived CDR1 and CDR2 are SGHRS and YFSETQ. Trimming took 0 bases from V and 0 from J, leaving 7 bases between them. In nucleotides, the CDR3 is TGCGCCAGCAGCTTGGACGGAGACTCTGGAAACACCATATATTTT. Its translation is CASSLDGDSGNTIYF.

The chain is built from TRBV3-1 (or the pseudogene TRBV3-2) and TRBJ2-7, with D possibly being TRBD1 (6 bases). CDR3 length equals 15 residues. V lost 1 base and J lost 4, with 14 bases in between. Germline V CDR1 and CDR2: LGHDT, YNNKEL (reference sequence). The DNA for the CDR3 is TGTGCCAGCAGCCAAGTTCTCAGGGGACGGTACGAGCAGTACTTC. Protein: CASSQVLRGRYEQYF.

J is TRBJ2-5 and V is TRBV5-5; TRBD2 matches at 9 bases. V shed 2 bases, J shed 5 bases, and the junction held 10 bases outside the gene matches. The germline V gene encodes CDR1 SGHKS and CDR2 YYEKEE (reference sequence). This CDR3 comprises 16 residues. The CDR3 is CASSFSGGSTGETQYF. CDR3 bases: TGTGCCAGCAGCTTCAGCGGGGGGAGCACGGGGGAGACCCAGTACTTC.